A selection of T cell receptor beta chains follows, all from one sample in a study of T cells after posttransplantation cyclophosphamide. The table came from immunoSEQ multiplex PCR; TCRdb's copy has only in-frame clones and leaves some out. The repertoire holds about 12,000 clones, approximately 2% seen once, with roughly 15% in the top ten. The sample was PBMCs, taken after allogeneic stem cell transplant with posttransplant cyclophosphamide. These receptors came from a male patient aged 25-45 years who received an allogeneic stem cell transplant from a related donor, was CMV-positive, and had no GVHD. Some T cells may have come from the graft donor. Both conserved end residues are part of each CDR3. The D gene is left open where the match is weak. Only some rows state a clone size, as once, few, many or a class for expanded clones.

j_call: TRBJ2-3; clone_size: NA; d_call: TRBD2; v_call: TRBV15; cdr3_aa: CATSGTSGRATQYF; cdr3_nt: TGTGCCACCAGCGGGACTAGCGGGAGGGCTACGCAGTATTTT
j_call: TRBJ2-1; clone_size: NA; d_call: NA; v_call: TRBV7-8; cdr3_aa: CASRNNRGGYNEQFF; cdr3_nt: TGTGCCAGCAGGAACAACAGGGGAGGTTACAATGAGCAGTTCTTC
j_call: TRBJ2-7; clone_size: few; d_call: NA; v_call: TRBV14; cdr3_aa: CASSQGLNMAYEQYF; cdr3_nt: TGTGCCAGCAGCCAAGGCTTAAACATGGCCTACGAGCAGTACTTC
j_call: TRBJ1-5; clone_size: medium-sized; d_call: NA; v_call: TRBV19; cdr3_aa: CASSQEGSSNQPQHF; cdr3_nt: TGTGCCAGTAGTCAGGAGGGGAGCAGCAATCAGCCCCAGCATTTT
j_call: TRBJ1-6; clone_size: medium-sized; d_call: TRBD1; v_call: TRBV15; cdr3_aa: CATSRTGTGNSPLHF; cdr3_nt: TGTGCCACCAGCAGAACCGGGACAGGAAATTCACCCCTCCACTTT
j_call: TRBJ1-2; clone_size: few; d_call: NA; v_call: TRBV4-1; cdr3_aa: CASSLRQDYGYTF; cdr3_nt: TGCGCCAGCAGCCTCCGACAGGACTATGGCTACACCTTC
j_call: TRBJ2-1; clone_size: NA; d_call: TRBD2; v_call: TRBV7-9; cdr3_aa: CASSTQGLAGVLPYNEQFF; cdr3_nt: TGTGCCAGCAGCACACAGGGACTAGCGGGAGTACTCCCCTACAATGAGCAGTTCTTC
j_call: TRBJ2-7; clone_size: NA; d_call: TRBD2; v_call: TRBV2; cdr3_aa: CASRYSAGGLLKQYF; cdr3_nt: TGTGCCAGCCGCTACTCAGCGGGGGGCCTCTTAAAGCAGTACTTC
j_call: TRBJ2-1; clone_size: NA; d_call: TRBD2; v_call: TRBV12-5; cdr3_aa: CASGLGLAGGDEQFF; cdr3_nt: TGTGCTAGTGGTCTTGGACTAGCGGGGGGGGATGAGCAGTTCTTC
j_call: TRBJ2-3; clone_size: few; d_call: NA; v_call: TRBV6-6; cdr3_aa: CASSYFASSTDTQYF; cdr3_nt: TGTGCCAGCAGTTACTTTGCGTCTAGCACAGATACGCAGTATTTT
j_call: TRBJ2-2; clone_size: NA; d_call: TRBD2; v_call: TRBV2; cdr3_aa: CASSGSGGATGELFF; cdr3_nt: TGTGCCAGCAGTGGAAGCGGGGGGGCGACCGGGGAGCTGTTTTTT
j_call: TRBJ1-6; clone_size: NA; d_call: TRBD1; v_call: TRBV5-4; cdr3_aa: CASSGDRSSYNSPLHF; cdr3_nt: TGTGCCAGCAGCGGGGACAGGAGCTCCTATAATTCACCCCTCCACTTT
j_call: TRBJ1-5; clone_size: NA; d_call: NA; v_call: TRBV28; cdr3_aa: CASSLTTGRNQPQHF; cdr3_nt: TGTGCCAGCAGTTTAACTACAGGGCGCAATCAGCCCCAGCATTTT
j_call: TRBJ2-5; clone_size: NA; d_call: TRBD2; v_call: TRBV2; cdr3_aa: CASSEEASGRTHETQYF; cdr3_nt: TGTGCCAGCAGTGAAGAGGCTAGCGGGAGGACGCACGAGACCCAGTACTTC
j_call: TRBJ1-5; clone_size: large; d_call: TRBD1; v_call: TRBV28; cdr3_aa: CASLPKTGDNQPQHF; cdr3_nt: TGTGCCAGCTTGCCTAAGACAGGGGACAATCAGCCCCAGCATTTT
j_call: TRBJ2-1; clone_size: NA; d_call: NA; v_call: TRBV7-9; cdr3_aa: CASSLGQANEQFF; cdr3_nt: TGTGCCAGCAGCTTGGGCCAGGCCAATGAGCAGTTCTTC
j_call: TRBJ2-3; clone_size: few; d_call: TRBD2; v_call: TRBV5-4; cdr3_aa: CASSPGGAPDTQYF; cdr3_nt: TGTGCCAGCAGCCCCGGGGGGGCACCAGATACGCAGTATTTT
j_call: TRBJ2-1; clone_size: NA; d_call: TRBD2; v_call: TRBV27; cdr3_aa: CASSPIKRDVYNEQFF; cdr3_nt: TGTGCCAGCAGCCCGATAAAGCGGGACGTATACAATGAGCAGTTCTTC
j_call: TRBJ1-2; clone_size: NA; d_call: NA; v_call: TRBV6-1; cdr3_aa: CASRQTTEDLGYTF; cdr3_nt: TGTGCCAGCAGGCAGACGACGGAGGACCTCGGCTACACCTTC
j_call: TRBJ2-1; clone_size: NA; d_call: TRBD2; v_call: TRBV29-1; cdr3_aa: CSVQTSGDNEQFF; cdr3_nt: TGCAGCGTGCAGACTAGCGGGGACAATGAGCAGTTCTTC
j_call: TRBJ1-1; clone_size: NA; d_call: NA; v_call: TRBV28; cdr3_aa: CASSLVQGNTEAFF; cdr3_nt: TGTGCCAGCAGTTTGGTTCAGGGGAACACTGAAGCTTTCTTT
j_call: TRBJ2-6; clone_size: NA; d_call: NA; v_call: TRBV4-2; cdr3_aa: CASSQGMAGTGANVLTF; cdr3_nt: TGTGCCAGCAGCCAAGGTATGGCGGGAACTGGGGCCAACGTCCTGACTTTC
j_call: TRBJ2-7; clone_size: few; d_call: NA; v_call: TRBV7-2; cdr3_aa: CASSSYLNEQYF; cdr3_nt: TGTGCCAGCAGCTCCTATCTTAACGAGCAGTACTTC
j_call: TRBJ1-1; clone_size: NA; d_call: NA; v_call: TRBV27; cdr3_aa: CASSLQGPTEAFF; cdr3_nt: TGTGCCAGCAGTTTGCAGGGGCCCACTGAAGCTTTCTTT
j_call: TRBJ2-5; clone_size: few; d_call: NA; v_call: TRBV5-1; cdr3_aa: CASADRGETQYF; cdr3_nt: TGCGCCAGCGCGGACCGGGGAGAGACCCAGTACTTC
j_call: TRBJ2-3; clone_size: NA; d_call: TRBD2; v_call: TRBV5-6; cdr3_aa: CASSPSGRITDTQYF; cdr3_nt: TGTGCCAGCAGCCCGAGCGGGAGGATAACAGATACGCAGTATTTT
j_call: TRBJ1-4; clone_size: NA; d_call: NA; v_call: TRBV7-8; cdr3_aa: CASSLRGPWEKLFF; cdr3_nt: TGTGCCAGCAGCTTAAGGGGCCCTTGGGAAAAACTGTTTTTT
j_call: TRBJ1-5; clone_size: NA; d_call: TRBD1; v_call: TRBV29-1; cdr3_aa: CSVGGQGGNQPQHF; cdr3_nt: TGCAGCGTTGGGGGACAGGGCGGGAATCAGCCCCAGCATTTT
j_call: TRBJ1-5; clone_size: few; d_call: NA; v_call: TRBV6-6; cdr3_aa: CASSSTGLFLPQHF; cdr3_nt: TGTGCCAGCAGTTCAACAGGGCTTTTCTTGCCCCAGCATTTT
j_call: TRBJ2-7; clone_size: NA; d_call: NA; v_call: TRBV7-8; cdr3_aa: CASSLESGEGYEQYF; cdr3_nt: TGTGCCAGCAGCTTAGAATCCGGGGAAGGTTACGAGCAGTACTTC
j_call: TRBJ2-7; clone_size: NA; d_call: TRBD1; v_call: TRBV18; cdr3_aa: CASSPPFERQGADEQYF; cdr3_nt: TGTGCCAGCTCACCACCGTTTGAGAGGCAGGGGGCCGACGAGCAGTACTTC
j_call: TRBJ2-1; clone_size: few; d_call: TRBD2; v_call: TRBV7-2; cdr3_aa: CASSLALPSGGSYNEQFF; cdr3_nt: TGTGCCAGCAGCTTAGCGCTGCCTAGCGGGGGCAGCTACAATGAGCAGTTCTTC
j_call: TRBJ2-1; clone_size: few; d_call: NA; v_call: TRBV7-6; cdr3_aa: CASSLQTRFSYNEQFF; cdr3_nt: TGTGCCAGCAGCTTACAGACTCGCTTCTCCTACAATGAGCAGTTCTTC
j_call: TRBJ2-5; clone_size: few; d_call: TRBD2; v_call: TRBV19; cdr3_aa: CASSILGGGLETQYF; cdr3_nt: TGTGCCAGTAGTATCTTGGGGGGAGGGTTGGAGACCCAGTACTTC
j_call: TRBJ2-7; clone_size: few; d_call: TRBD1; v_call: TRBV15; cdr3_aa: CATHPGPGQGGGNEQYF; cdr3_nt: TGTGCCACCCACCCAGGCCCGGGACAGGGTGGTGGAAACGAGCAGTACTTC
j_call: TRBJ1-2; clone_size: few; d_call: NA; v_call: TRBV6-5; cdr3_aa: CASSQGSLTGYTF; cdr3_nt: TGTGCCAGCAGTCAGGGATCCCTGACTGGCTACACCTTC
j_call: TRBJ2-7; clone_size: few; d_call: NA; v_call: TRBV13; cdr3_aa: CASRMAGQTYEQYF; cdr3_nt: TGTGCCAGCAGGATGGCAGGCCAAACCTACGAGCAGTACTTC
j_call: TRBJ1-2; clone_size: few; d_call: NA; v_call: TRBV7-9; cdr3_aa: CASSPQDYGYTF; cdr3_nt: TGTGCCAGCAGCCCCCAGGACTATGGCTACACCTTC
j_call: TRBJ2-5; clone_size: NA; d_call: TRBD2; v_call: TRBV10-3; cdr3_aa: CAILSGRLQETQYF; cdr3_nt: TGTGCCATCCTTAGCGGGAGGCTCCAAGAGACCCAGTACTTC
j_call: TRBJ2-7; clone_size: few; d_call: TRBD2; v_call: TRBV7-2; cdr3_aa: CASSLGTSRTVLEQYF; cdr3_nt: TGTGCCAGCAGCTTAGGGACTAGCCGAACAGTACTCGAGCAGTACTTC
j_call: TRBJ1-4; clone_size: few; d_call: TRBD1; v_call: TRBV29-1; cdr3_aa: CSVVTGPTNEKLFF; cdr3_nt: TGCAGCGTAGTGACAGGGCCAACTAATGAAAAACTGTTTTTT
j_call: TRBJ2-7; clone_size: NA; d_call: TRBD1; v_call: TRBV29-1; cdr3_aa: CSVAGGAFYEQYF; cdr3_nt: TGCAGCGTCGCAGGGGGCGCGTTCTACGAGCAGTACTTC
j_call: TRBJ2-7; clone_size: few; d_call: TRBD2; v_call: TRBV18; cdr3_aa: CASTQRPLAPLYEQYF; cdr3_nt: TGTGCCAGCACCCAGAGGCCACTAGCGCCCCTTTACGAGCAGTACTTC
j_call: TRBJ2-5; clone_size: NA; d_call: TRBD2; v_call: TRBV9; cdr3_aa: CASSPGLAGGETQYF; cdr3_nt: TGTGCCAGCAGCCCGGGACTAGCGGGGGGAGAGACCCAGTACTTC
j_call: TRBJ2-1; clone_size: few; d_call: TRBD2; v_call: TRBV18; cdr3_aa: CASSGTSGGALATNEQFF; cdr3_nt: TGTGCCAGCTCAGGGACTAGCGGGGGGGCCCTTGCGACTAATGAGCAGTTCTTC
j_call: TRBJ1-2; clone_size: few; d_call: TRBD1; v_call: TRBV28; cdr3_aa: CASSQGGNYGYTF; cdr3_nt: TGTGCCAGCTCCCAGGGGGGTAACTATGGCTACACCTTC
j_call: TRBJ2-7; clone_size: few; d_call: NA; v_call: TRBV6-1; cdr3_aa: CASSETTAPREQYF; cdr3_nt: TGTGCCAGCAGTGAAACAACAGCCCCCCGGGAGCAGTACTTC
j_call: TRBJ1-1; clone_size: NA; d_call: NA; v_call: TRBV28; cdr3_aa: CASSFQPLETEAFF; cdr3_nt: TGTGCCAGCAGTTTCCAACCCCTGGAGACTGAAGCTTTCTTT
j_call: TRBJ1-2; clone_size: medium-sized; d_call: NA; v_call: TRBV13; cdr3_aa: CASSSRQGYGYTF; cdr3_nt: TGTGCCAGCAGCTCACGCCAGGGGTATGGCTACACCTTC
j_call: TRBJ2-7; clone_size: few; d_call: NA; v_call: TRBV4-2; cdr3_aa: CASSSSSYEQYF; cdr3_nt: TGTGCCAGCAGCTCTTCCTCCTACGAGCAGTACTTC
j_call: TRBJ2-1; clone_size: NA; d_call: TRBD1; v_call: TRBV18; cdr3_aa: CASSSDRGNEQFF; cdr3_nt: TGTGCCAGCTCATCAGACAGGGGCAATGAGCAGTTCTTC
j_call: TRBJ2-7; clone_size: NA; d_call: TRBD1; v_call: TRBV6-5; cdr3_aa: CASSWGQGAGYEQYF; cdr3_nt: TGTGCCAGCAGTTGGGGACAGGGGGCTGGGTACGAGCAGTACTTC
j_call: TRBJ2-6; clone_size: NA; d_call: TRBD1; v_call: TRBV5-1; cdr3_aa: CASSTGQGASGANVLTF; cdr3_nt: TGCGCCAGCAGCACCGGACAGGGGGCTTCTGGGGCCAACGTCCTGACTTTC
j_call: TRBJ1-1; clone_size: few; d_call: NA; v_call: TRBV5-6; cdr3_aa: CASSFYPGLNTEAFF; cdr3_nt: TGTGCCAGCAGCTTCTATCCAGGATTGAACACTGAAGCTTTCTTT
j_call: TRBJ2-1; clone_size: few; d_call: TRBD2; v_call: TRBV27; cdr3_aa: CASSPLGGLGLNEQFF; cdr3_nt: TGTGCCAGCAGTCCCTTGGGGGGACTAGGCCTTAATGAGCAGTTCTTC
j_call: TRBJ1-5; clone_size: NA; d_call: NA; v_call: TRBV19; cdr3_aa: CASSLRAGNQPQHF; cdr3_nt: TGTGCCAGTAGTCTACGGGCAGGGAATCAGCCCCAGCATTTT
j_call: TRBJ1-2; clone_size: few; d_call: NA; v_call: TRBV5-3; cdr3_aa: CARSRKCGEGYTF; cdr3_nt: TGTGCCAGAAGCCGAAAATGCGGGGAAGGCTACACCTTC